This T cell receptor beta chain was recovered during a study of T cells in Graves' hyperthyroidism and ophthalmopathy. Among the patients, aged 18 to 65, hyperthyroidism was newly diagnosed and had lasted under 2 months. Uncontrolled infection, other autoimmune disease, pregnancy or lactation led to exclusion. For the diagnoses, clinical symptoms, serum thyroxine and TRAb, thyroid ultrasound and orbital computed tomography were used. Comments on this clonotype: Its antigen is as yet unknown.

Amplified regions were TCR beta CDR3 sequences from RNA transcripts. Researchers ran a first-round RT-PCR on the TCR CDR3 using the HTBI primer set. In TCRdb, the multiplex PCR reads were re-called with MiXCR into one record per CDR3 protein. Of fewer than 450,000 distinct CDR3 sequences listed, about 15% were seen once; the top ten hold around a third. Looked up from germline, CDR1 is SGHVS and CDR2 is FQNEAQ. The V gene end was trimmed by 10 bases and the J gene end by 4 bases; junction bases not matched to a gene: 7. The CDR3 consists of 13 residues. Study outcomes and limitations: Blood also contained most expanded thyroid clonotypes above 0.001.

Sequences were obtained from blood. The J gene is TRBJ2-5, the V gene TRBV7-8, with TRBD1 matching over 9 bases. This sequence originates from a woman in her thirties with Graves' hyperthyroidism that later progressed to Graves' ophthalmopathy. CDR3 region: CATTGTGLETQYF. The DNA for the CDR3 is TGTGCCACGACCGGGACAGGGTTAGAGACCCAGTACTTC. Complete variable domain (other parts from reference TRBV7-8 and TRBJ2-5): GAGVSQSPRYKVAKRGQDVALRCDPISGHVSLFWYQQALGQGPEFLTYFQNEAQLDKSGLPSDRFFAERPEGSVSTLKIQRTQQEDSAVYLCATTGTGLETQYFGPGTRLLVL.